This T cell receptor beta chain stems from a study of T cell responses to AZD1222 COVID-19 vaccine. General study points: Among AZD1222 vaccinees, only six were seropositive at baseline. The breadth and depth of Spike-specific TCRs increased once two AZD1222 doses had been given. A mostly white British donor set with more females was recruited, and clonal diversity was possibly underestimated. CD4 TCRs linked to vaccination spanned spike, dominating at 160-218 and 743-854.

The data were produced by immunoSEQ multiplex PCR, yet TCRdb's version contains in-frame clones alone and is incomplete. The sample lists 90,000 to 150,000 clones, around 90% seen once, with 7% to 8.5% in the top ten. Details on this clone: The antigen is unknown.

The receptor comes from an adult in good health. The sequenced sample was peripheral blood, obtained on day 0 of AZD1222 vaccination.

In nucleotides, the CDR3 is TGTGCCAGTAGTACCGGACAGGGGACACCCCTCCACTTT. Protein: CASSTGQGTPLHF. This chain links TRBV19 with TRBJ1-6; 9 bases map to TRBD1. Looked up from germline, CDR1 is LNHDA and CDR2 is SQIVND (reference sequence). This CDR3 contains 13 residues. Trimming removed 4 bases from V and 11 bases from J; junction bases left unmatched: 3.